These 31 T cell receptor beta chains came from one sample sequenced in a study of blood T cell repertoires in COVID-19. Libraries were prepared by immunoSEQ multiplex PCR; TCRdb keeps only in-frame clonotypes and omits some of them. The repertoire consists of 50,000 to 75,000 clones, with approximately 91% occurring once and the leading ten covering about 22%. The sequenced sample consisted of peripheral blood. The origin of the receptors is a woman aged 45-65 years with active or convalescent COVID-19.

This clone was seen once. J is TRBJ2-3 and V is TRBV20-1, with D possibly TRBD2 on 5 matching bases. V was cut by 5 bases and J by 5 bases, with 8 bases left in between. The CDR3 length is 11 residues. CDR1 is DFQATT, CDR2 SNEGSKA, per germline (reference sequence). The CDR3 DNA is TGCAGTGCTTCCCGGGGAGATACGCAGTATTTT. This gives the protein CSASRGDTQYF.

This clone appeared once. This chain joins TRBV11-2 and TRBJ2-7; D uncertain. The germline V and J ends were trimmed by 3 bases and 3 bases, with 9 bases remaining between them. The CDR3 runs to 13 residues. The germline gives CDR1 SGHAT, CDR2 FQNNGV. The CDR3, as DNA: TGTGCCAGCAGCTTCAGGCCCGACTACGAGCAGTACTTC. The encoded protein is CASSFRPDYEQYF.

The rearrangement uses TRBV7-8 and TRBJ2-7, with D maybe TRBD2 (6 bases). Trimming removed 5 bases at V and 2 bases at J, with 19 bases between. Germline lookup yields CDR1 SGHVS and CDR2 FQNEAQ. This CDR3 has 16 residues. The CDR3 DNA follows: TGTGCCAGCAGCCCCCTGGTGCTAGCGACTACCTACGAGCAGTACTTC. Its protein product is CASSPLVLATTYEQYF.

The V gene is TRBV5-5, the J gene TRBJ1-5, with 7 nucleotides matching TRBD1. The V segment lost 4 bases and the J segment 7 bases; nucleotides outside the gene matches: 11. Germline-derived CDR1 and CDR2 are SGHKS and YYEKEE (reference sequence). The CDR3 spans 15 residues. DNA of the CDR3: TGTGCCAGCAGCGTTTGGGGAGACAGGGTGCAGCCCCAGCATTTT. Its translation is CASSVWGDRVQPQHF.

This clone is large by share. The genes are TRBV9 and TRBJ1-6; perhaps TRBD1 as D (5 bases). The CDR3 extends over 14 amino acids. V was clipped by 0 bases and J by 10 bases, with 11 bases between them. Per germline, CDR1 SGDLS and CDR2 YYNGEE. The CDR3 sequence is CASSVAREESPLHF. The CDR3 nucleotides read TGTGCCAGCAGCGTAGCCAGGGAGGAATCACCCCTCCACTTT.

This sequence joins TRBV4-1 and TRBJ2-7; possible D gene TRBD2, 5 bases. The germline gives CDR1 MGHRA, CDR2 YSYEKL. CDR3 length: 14 amino acids. The V end was cut by 1 base, the J end by 0 bases, with 7 bases between. The CDR3 DNA is TGCGCCAGCAGCCAAGGTGCGGGCTCCTACGAGCAGTACTTC. This translates into CASSQGAGSYEQYF.

The chain employs TRBV28 and TRBJ1-4; D possibly corresponds to TRBD1 (6 bases). CDR3 length: 16 residues. The V gene's germline CDR1 is MDHEN and CDR2 SYDVKM. Trimming removed 1 base at V and 5 bases at J, with 14 bases between. The CDR3 region is CASSLSPYRENEKLFF. The DNA for the CDR3 is TGTGCCAGCAGTTTATCCCCGTACAGGGAAAATGAAAAACTGTTTTTT.

The genes are TRBV19 and TRBJ2-3, with 11 positions matching TRBD2. With 4 bases clipped from V and 0 bases from J, the junction kept 3 bases outside the gene matches. Germline CDR1 and CDR2: LNHDA and SQIVND (reference sequence). The CDR3 totals 16 residues. CDR3 residues: CASSRRTSGSTDTQYF. CDR3 coding DNA: TGTGCCAGTAGTAGAAGGACTAGCGGGAGCACAGATACGCAGTATTTT.

The CDR3 spells CASSQGTSSTSTDTQYF. The DNA of the CDR3 is TGCGCCAGCAGCCAAGGGACTTCTAGTACTAGCACAGATACGCAGTATTTT. The chain has TRBV4-1 and TRBJ2-3; a weak D match, TRBD2 (5 bases). The CDR3 sequence is 17 residues long. The germline V gene encodes CDR1 MGHRA and CDR2 YSYEKL. V lost 1 base to trimming and J lost 0 bases, with 14 bases between them.

The chain uses TRBV14 and TRBJ1-1; unclear D gene. The CDR3 covers 15 residues. Germline V gene lookup returns CDR1 SGHDN and CDR2 FVKESK. V was trimmed by 4 bases and J by 5 bases, leaving 17 bases between them. The CDR3 region is CASSRGYGGRTEAFF. DNA for the CDR3: TGTGCCAGCAGCCGAGGGTACGGCGGGCGGACTGAAGCTTTCTTT.

The CDR3 loop reads CASKRESTYEQYF. The DNA of the CDR3 is TGTGCCAGCAAGCGGGAGTCCACCTACGAGCAGTACTTC. The chain joins TRBV5-4 to TRBJ2-7; 8 nucleotides align to TRBD2. V dropped 6 bases and J dropped 2; count of bases not matched to a gene: 4. The germline V gene has CDR1 SGHNT and CDR2 YYREEE (reference sequence). There are 13 residues in the CDR3.

This clone appeared a single time. This chain links TRBV10-1 with TRBJ2-2; D may be TRBD2 (5 bases). This CDR3 spans 14 amino acids. Deletions cut 6 bases from V and 0 bases from J, with 8 bases between. The germline V gene has CDR1 WNHNN and CDR2 SYGVQD (reference sequence). CDR3 coding DNA: TGCGCCAGCAGGAGCGGAGCGAACACCGGGGAGCTGTTTTTT. This translates into CASRSGANTGELFF.

The rearrangement links TRBV10-1 to TRBJ2-7; 8 bases agree with TRBD1. Per the germline V gene, CDR1 is WNHNN and CDR2 is SYGVQD (reference sequence). This CDR3 contains 15 residues. The V and J ends lost 7 bases and 5 bases, in that order; junction bases with no gene match: 13. The CDR3 loop is CASTNNRDRRHEQYF. The CDR3 nucleotides read TGCGCCAGCACCAACAACCGGGACAGGCGGCACGAGCAGTACTTC.

The chain joins TRBV27 to TRBJ2-7; D unresolved. Trimming stripped 2 bases from V and 3 bases from J, with 14 bases between. The CDR3 spans 15 residues. Per the germline V gene, CDR1 is MNHEY and CDR2 is SMNVEV (reference sequence). In nucleotides, the CDR3 is TGTGCCAGCAGTTTAGCACAGTATTGGAACTACGAGCAGTACTTC. It yields the protein CASSLAQYWNYEQYF.

CDR3 loop: CASSELWTTDKNIQYF. In DNA form, the CDR3 reads TGTGCCAGCAGTGAATTATGGACAACGGACAAAAACATTCAGTACTTC. The chain couples TRBV25-1 to TRBJ2-4; possible D gene TRBD1, 5 bases. The germline CDR1 and CDR2 sequences are MGHDK and SYGVNS. V lost 1 base to trimming and J lost 3 bases, with 13 bases between them. This CDR3 spans 16 amino acids.

This chain links TRBV18 with TRBJ1-2; no clear D gene. Looked up from germline, CDR1 is KGHSH and CDR2 is LQKENI. V lost 3 bases, J lost 2 bases, and 10 bases lay in between. This CDR3 spans 14 amino acids. The CDR3 here is CASSPGGNNYGYTF. Here the CDR3 DNA reads TGTGCCAGCTCACCGGGAGGCAACAACTATGGCTACACCTTC.

The rearrangement joins TRBV6-4 to TRBJ1-1; TRBD1 might be the D (6 bases). The CDR3 runs 13 residues. The germline gives CDR1 MRHNA, CDR2 SNTAGT. V gave up 5 bases and J gave up 4 bases, with 11 bases separating them. The CDR3: CASSSTGCTEAFF. The CDR3 nucleotides read TGTGCCAGCAGTTCTACAGGGTGCACTGAAGCTTTCTTT.

The chain combines TRBV19 with TRBJ1-3; D gene unclear. CDR1 is LNHDA and CDR2 is SQIVND in the germline V gene (reference sequence). CDR3 length: 14 amino acids. The ends were cut back, 6 bases at V and 0 bases at J, with 9 bases in the middle. This chain's CDR3 is CASRQRSSGNTIYF. CDR3 DNA sequence: TGTGCCAGTAGGCAGCGGTCCTCTGGAAACACCATATATTTT.

V is TRBV4-2 and J is TRBJ2-3; D is undetermined. This CDR3 region has 13 residues. In germline, CDR1 is LGHNA, CDR2 YNFKEQ. V lost 3 bases to trimming and J lost 4 bases, with 8 bases between them. The CDR3 DNA reads TGTGCCAGCAGCCAGGAGACTGCAGATACGCAGTATTTT. Translation: CASSQETADTQYF.

The chain recombines TRBV14 with TRBJ2-7, with 8 bases that match TRBD2. Germline-derived CDR1 and CDR2 are SGHDN and FVKESK. J was trimmed by 6 bases and V by 2 bases; bases with no gene match: 6. The CDR3 totals 14 residues. The CDR3 nucleotides are TGTGCCAGCAGCCAACTAGCGGGTGGCGTCGAGCAGTACTTC. Amino acid sequence: CASSQLAGGVEQYF.

The chain uses TRBV11-2 and TRBJ2-1; TRBD2 aligns across 10 bases. There are 18 residues in the CDR3. Germline V CDR1 and CDR2: SGHAT, FQNNGV. V shed 5 bases, J shed 1 base, and the junction held 11 bases outside the gene matches. The CDR3 coding sequence is TGTGCCAGCAGCCTCTACAGCGGGGGGGCGCGGTCCTACAATGAGCAGTTCTTC. Its protein is CASSLYSGGARSYNEQFF.

The chain recombines TRBV30 with TRBJ1-1; D is undetermined. The CDR3 loop spans 14 amino acids. V was pared by 0 bases and J by 4 bases, with 12 bases between. Germline V gene sequence: CDR1 GTSNPN, CDR2 SVGIG (reference sequence). The CDR3 DNA reads as TGTGCCTGGAGTGTACGGGGAACGGGCACTGAAGCTTTCTTT. Its translation: CAWSVRGTGTEAFF.

The chain recombines TRBV6-6 with TRBJ2-2; 9 bases map to TRBD2. The CDR3 totals 16 residues. CDR1 and CDR2 from the germline V gene are MNHNY and SVGAGI (reference sequence). The trim removed 0 bases at V and 4 bases at J, leaving 3 bases unmatched. Written as DNA, the CDR3 is TGTGCCAGCAGTTACTCCAATAGCGGGAGCACCGGGGAGCTGTTTTTT. Its translation: CASSYSNSGSTGELFF.

The chain uses TRBV9 and TRBJ2-3, with TRBD2 identical over 12 bases. Germline V gene sequence: CDR1 SGDLS, CDR2 YYNGEE. With V trimmed by 4 bases and J by 2 bases, 11 bases remained unmatched. The CDR3 is 18 residues long. The CDR3 here is CASSPRPTSGGYTDTQYF. CDR3 DNA: TGTGCCAGCAGCCCAAGGCCGACTAGCGGGGGATACACAGATACGCAGTATTTT.

The rearrangement uses TRBV10-2 and TRBJ1-2; unclear D gene. This CDR3 contains 12 residues. Germline-derived CDR1 and CDR2 are WSHSY and SAAADI. V dropped 8 bases and J dropped 7 bases, with 14 bases sitting between them. Here the CDR3 DNA reads TGCGCCAGCTATTCCGGCCCGGGTGGCTACACCTTC. Its translation is CASYSGPGGYTF.

The chain couples TRBV4-1 to TRBJ1-2; 7 bases map to TRBD1. Unmatched junction bases numbered 8, after V lost 1 base and J lost 3 bases. CDR1 and CDR2 (germline): MGHRA, YSYEKL. The CDR3 spans 16 residues. CDR3 region: CASSQGPITGDYGYTF. CDR3 nucleotide sequence: TGCGCCAGCAGCCAAGGGCCCATCACAGGGGACTATGGCTACACCTTC.

V is TRBV7-8 and J is TRBJ2-3; no firm D call. The germline V gene encodes CDR1 SGHVS and CDR2 FQNEAQ. The CDR3 loop spans 13 amino acids. Trimming took off 3 bases at V and 2 bases at J, with 6 bases between the two ends. For the CDR3, the DNA is TGTGCCAGCAGCTTTAAGCCCACAGATACGCAGTATTTT. Translation: CASSFKPTDTQYF. Together with reference TRBV7-8 and TRBJ2-3, the CDR3 gives the full variable domain: GAGVSQSPRYKVAKRGQDVALRCDPISGHVSLFWYQQALGQGPEFLTYFQNEAQLDKSGLPSDRFFAERPEGSVSTLKIQRTQQEDSAVYLCASSFKPTDTQYFGPGTRLTVL.

J is TRBJ1-5 and V is TRBV4-1, with unresolved D. The CDR3 extends over 14 amino acids. Trimming left V 0 bases short and J 6 bases short, with 9 bases between. Germline values: CDR1 MGHRA, CDR2 YSYEKL. CDR3 coding DNA: TGCGCCAGCAGCCAAGATATCTTAATTCAGCCCCAGCATTTT. Translating gives CASSQDILIQPQHF.

The chain is built from TRBV20-1 and TRBJ1-5, with TRBD1 matching 8 bases. This CDR3 spans 14 amino acids. V was pared by 3 bases and J by 5 bases, with 6 bases of the junction left unmatched. The germline gives CDR1 DFQATT, CDR2 SNEGSKA (reference sequence). DNA of the CDR3: TGCAGTGCTAGTACGGACAGGGCAGATCAGCCCCAGCATTTT. It is translated as CSASTDRADQPQHF.

This sequence joins TRBV13 and TRBJ2-7; 9 nucleotides agree with TRBD2. The CDR3 extends over 15 amino acids. With 5 bases clipped from V and 5 bases from J, the junction kept 10 bases outside the gene matches. From germline, CDR1 is PRHDT and CDR2 FYEKMQ (reference sequence). The CDR3 region is CASSIRTSDAHEQYF. The CDR3 bases are TGTGCCAGCAGCATCCGGACTAGCGATGCCCACGAGCAGTACTTC.

The CDR3 sequence: CASSRRQGSYEQYF. The CDR3 DNA sequence: TGTGCCAGCAGTCGACGACAGGGTTCCTACGAGCAGTACTTC. The chain couples TRBV2 to TRBJ2-7, with 7 bases that match TRBD1. This CDR3 comprises 14 residues. Germline loops: CDR1 SNHLY, CDR2 FYNNEI. V dropped 5 bases and J dropped 1; count of bases not matched to a gene: 5.